This TCR beta chain was recovered during a study of shared clonotypes between healthy human individuals. The wider study: The donor group consisted of a couple of women and a few men, aged 18 to 49.

Overall study results and limits: The authors expected sequencing depth to affect clonotype sharing among donors.

This CDR3 has 13 residues. Between the trimmed V and J ends, which lost 8 bases and 7 bases, there was a span of 15 bases. Germline V CDR1 and CDR2: LNHDA, SQIVND (reference sequence). Worth noting for this clone: Its target is not known.

Deep level was the assay's run setting. TCRdb's table, derived via immunoSEQ multiplex PCR, lists solely in-frame clones and lacks some. The repertoire has 2 million to 2.5 million clones, around 95% of them found once; the top ten carry around 0.13%. This chain links TRBV19 with TRBJ2-4; D possibly uses TRBD1 or TRBD2 (6 bases each). Sample: naive CD4+ T cells sorted from blood. Subset noted: CD45RA+ positively selected. This clonotype was obtained from a man aged 18-30 years in good health. The CDR3 coding sequence is TGTGCCAGTGAGGGACGGGGGCTGAACATTCAGTACTTC. Translating gives CASEGRGLNIQYF.